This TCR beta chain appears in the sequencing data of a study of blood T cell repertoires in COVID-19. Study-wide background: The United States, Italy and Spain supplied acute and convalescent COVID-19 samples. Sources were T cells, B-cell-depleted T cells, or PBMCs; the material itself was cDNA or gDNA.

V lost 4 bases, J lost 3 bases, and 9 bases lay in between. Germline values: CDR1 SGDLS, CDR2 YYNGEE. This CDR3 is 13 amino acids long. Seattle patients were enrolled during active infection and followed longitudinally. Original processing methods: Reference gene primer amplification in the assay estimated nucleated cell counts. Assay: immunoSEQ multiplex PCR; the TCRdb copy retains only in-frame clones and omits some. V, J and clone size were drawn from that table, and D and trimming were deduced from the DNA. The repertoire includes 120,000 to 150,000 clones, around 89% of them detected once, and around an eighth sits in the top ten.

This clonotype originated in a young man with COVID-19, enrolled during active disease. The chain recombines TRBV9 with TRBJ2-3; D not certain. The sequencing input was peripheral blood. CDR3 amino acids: CASSHMETDTQYF. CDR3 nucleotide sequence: TGTGCCAGCAGCCACATGGAGACAGATACGCAGTATTTT.